The 6 T cell receptor beta chains below come from one sample, sequenced in a study of blood T cell repertoires in COVID-19. Clones were sequenced by immunoSEQ multiplex PCR, and TCRdb holds only the in-frame ones, with some missing. This table holds approximately 150,000 clones, 79% found once. The sample was peripheral blood. The receptors derive from a woman aged 55-75 years with COVID-19, enrolled during active disease.

The J gene is TRBJ2-1, the V gene TRBV11-2, with 15 bases that match TRBD2. V lost 5 bases, J lost 9 bases, and 17 bases stayed unmatched. Germline V gives CDR1 SGHAT, CDR2 FQNNGV. This CDR3 comprises 19 residues. CDR3 residues: CASSPRGGLAGGRPGEQFF. The CDR3 region has the DNA TGTGCCAGCAGCCCCCGGGGTGGACTAGCGGGGGGGCGCCCCGGTGAGCAGTTCTTC.

This sequence joins TRBV15 and TRBJ1-3; D gene unclear. Trimming pared 0 bases from V and 0 bases from J, leaving 12 bases between. The CDR3 has 17 residues. Germline CDR1 reads LNHNV; CDR2 reads YYDKDF (reference sequence). The CDR3: CATSRDRQRYSGNTIYF. In nucleotides, the CDR3 is TGTGCCACCAGCAGAGATCGCCAGCGGTACTCTGGAAACACCATATATTTT.

Here the CDR3 DNA reads TGTGCCAGCAGAGATAGCGGGAGCTCCTACAATGAGCAGTTCTTC. This codes for CASRDSGSSYNEQFF. The V gene is TRBV2, the J gene TRBJ2-1; 9 bases match TRBD2. In germline, CDR1 is SNHLY, CDR2 FYNNEI. V dropped 6 bases and J dropped 0; count of bases not matched to a gene: 3. The CDR3 consists of 15 residues.

The rearrangement uses TRBV3-1 (or the pseudogene TRBV3-2) and TRBJ2-7; TRBD1 agrees at 8 bases. Germline loops: CDR1 LGHDT, CDR2 YNNKEL (reference sequence). This CDR3 comprises 12 residues. V dropped 4 bases and J dropped 5; count of bases not matched to a gene: 1. The chain's CDR3 is CASSLQGDEQYV. DNA of the CDR3: TGTGCCAGCAGCCTACAGGGGGACGAGCAGTACGTC.

The chain employs TRBV7-9 and TRBJ2-7; tentatively, D is TRBD1 (6 bases). There are 14 residues in the CDR3. Per the germline V gene, CDR1 is SEHNR and CDR2 is FQNEAQ (reference sequence). Deletions cut 5 bases from V and 5 bases from J, with 16 bases between. The CDR3 DNA is TGTGCCAGCAGCAGCGAGTTCAGGGGACACGAGCAGTACGTC. As protein: CASSSEFRGHEQYV.

The gene calls are TRBV3-1 (or the pseudogene TRBV3-2) and TRBJ2-2, with 8 bases fitting TRBD2. CDR3 length: 16 residues. V lost 4 bases, J lost 3 bases, and 7 bases stayed unmatched. CDR1 LGHDT and CDR2 YNNKEL come from the germline V gene (reference sequence). Here the CDR3 reads CASSRRRGDDTGELFF. In nucleotides, the CDR3 is TGTGCCAGCAGCCGACGGCGGGGGGATGACACCGGGGAGCTGTTTTTT.